Listed below are T cell receptor beta chains from one sample, sequenced in a study of cytomegalovirus exposure and HLA in healthy donors. Sequencing was performed with immunoSEQ multiplex PCR; in TCRdb, only in-frame clones are kept and a portion is missing. The sample records 130,000 to 150,000 clones, more than 65% being singletons. Sequencing used PBMCs. The receptors here all came from a man in his thirties or forties in good health and CMV-seropositive. Both conserved end residues are part of each CDR3. The D gene is left open where the match is weak. Clone size is not always given. Where it is, it says once, few, many or a class for expanded clones.

clone size: .; V gene: TRBV27; J gene: TRBJ2-2; CDR3 length: 20; D gene: TRBD2; CDR3 DNA: TGTGCCAGCAGGCCCAGACTAGCGGGAGGTTTTTACCTGAACACCGGGGAGCTGTTTTTT; CDR3 protein: CASRPRLAGGFYLNTGELFF
clone size: .; V gene: TRBV5-1; J gene: TRBJ2-5; CDR3 length: 16; D gene: TRBD2; CDR3 DNA: TGCGCCAGCAGCAAGGCGGGGGGAGTGAGGCAAGAGACCCAGTACTTC; CDR3 protein: CASSKAGGVRQETQYF
clone size: once; V gene: TRBV10-3; J gene: TRBJ2-7; CDR3 length: 13; D gene: TRBD1; CDR3 DNA: TGTGCCATCACTCCGGGACAGCTCTACGAGCAGTACTTC; CDR3 protein: CAITPGQLYEQYF
clone size: .; V gene: TRBV7-8; J gene: TRBJ1-1; CDR3 length: 16; D gene: .; CDR3 DNA: TGTGCCAGCAGCCCCCCCCGTGGAGGAGTGAACACTGAAGCTTTCTTT; CDR3 protein: CASSPPRGGVNTEAFF
clone size: .; V gene: TRBV6-5; J gene: TRBJ2-7; CDR3 length: 14; D gene: TRBD1; CDR3 DNA: TGTGCCAGCAGTTACGGGACAGGGACTAACGAGCAGTACTTC; CDR3 protein: CASSYGTGTNEQYF
clone size: .; V gene: TRBV4-2; J gene: TRBJ2-6; CDR3 length: 16; D gene: .; CDR3 DNA: TGTGCCAGCAGCCACCTAGATAGAACTGGGGCCAACGTCCTGACTTTC; CDR3 protein: CASSHLDRTGANVLTF
clone size: few; V gene: TRBV6-5; J gene: TRBJ2-7; CDR3 length: 15; D gene: TRBD2; CDR3 DNA: TGTGCCAGCAGCCGATCTAGCGGGAGTTCCTACGAGCAGTACTTC; CDR3 protein: CASSRSSGSSYEQYF
clone size: .; V gene: TRBV5-1; J gene: TRBJ2-1; CDR3 length: 22; D gene: TRBD2; CDR3 DNA: TGCGCCAGCAGCTTGGTTTTTAGCGGGGGGCACATCGTTCCTGGACCCTACAATGAGCAGTTCTTC; CDR3 protein: CASSLVFSGGHIVPGPYNEQFF
clone size: .; V gene: TRBV4-3; J gene: TRBJ2-7; CDR3 length: 18; D gene: TRBD2; CDR3 DNA: TGCGCCAGCAGCCAAGGGACTAGCGGGGGCTACCTATCCTACGAGCAGTACTTC; CDR3 protein: CASSQGTSGGYLSYEQYF
clone size: .; V gene: TRBV10-2; J gene: TRBJ2-7; CDR3 length: 13; D gene: .; CDR3 DNA: TGCGCCAGCAGCGGGGGGCTCCCCTACGAGCAGTACTTC; CDR3 protein: CASSGGLPYEQYF
clone size: .; V gene: TRBV19; J gene: TRBJ2-2; CDR3 length: 13; D gene: .; CDR3 DNA: TGTGCCAGTTCCCTAGAGGGGGCCGGGGAGCTGTTTTTT; CDR3 protein: CASSLEGAGELFF
clone size: .; V gene: TRBV6-6; J gene: TRBJ2-3; CDR3 length: 15; D gene: .; CDR3 DNA: TGTGCCAGCAGTCCGACGGCCAGGGTCACAGATACGCAGTATTTT; CDR3 protein: CASSPTARVTDTQYF
clone size: .; V gene: TRBV5-6; J gene: TRBJ2-5; CDR3 length: 13; D gene: TRBD1; CDR3 DNA: TGTGCCAGCAGCCACGACAGGGGAGAGACCCAGTACTTC; CDR3 protein: CASSHDRGETQYF
clone size: .; V gene: TRBV4-3; J gene: TRBJ1-1; CDR3 length: 14; D gene: .; CDR3 DNA: TGCGCCAGCAGCCAATTTGGGGGCCGCACTGAAGCTTTCTTT; CDR3 protein: CASSQFGGRTEAFF
clone size: .; V gene: TRBV9; J gene: TRBJ2-7; CDR3 length: 16; D gene: TRBD2; CDR3 DNA: TGTGCCAGCAGCGTAGATCGCGGGGGGAGGTCCTACGAGCAGTACTTC; CDR3 protein: CASSVDRGGRSYEQYF
clone size: few; V gene: TRBV7-2; J gene: TRBJ2-3; CDR3 length: 15; D gene: .; CDR3 DNA: TGTGCCAGCAGCTTTATGAGCGTTAGCACAGATACGCAGTATTTT; CDR3 protein: CASSFMSVSTDTQYF
clone size: once; V gene: TRBV15; J gene: TRBJ2-7; CDR3 length: 15; D gene: TRBD1; CDR3 DNA: TGTGCCACCAGCAGAGGCCAGGGGGCCCCCTACGAGCAGTACTTC; CDR3 protein: CATSRGQGAPYEQYF
clone size: .; V gene: TRBV7-9; J gene: TRBJ1-2; CDR3 length: 16; D gene: TRBD1; CDR3 DNA: TGTGCCAGCAGCCTAGCGACAGGGGGTAGAGACTATGGCTACACCTTC; CDR3 protein: CASSLATGGRDYGYTF
clone size: once; V gene: TRBV5-1; J gene: TRBJ2-7; CDR3 length: 13; D gene: TRBD1; CDR3 DNA: TGCGCCAGCAGCTTGGACAGGGGAACCGAGCAGTACTTC; CDR3 protein: CASSLDRGTEQYF
clone size: .; V gene: TRBV18; J gene: TRBJ1-4; CDR3 length: 14; D gene: .; CDR3 DNA: TGTGCCAGCTCGCTGGCGGGTCCTAATGAAAAACTGTTTTTT; CDR3 protein: CASSLAGPNEKLFF
clone size: .; V gene: TRBV28; J gene: TRBJ2-5; CDR3 length: 14; D gene: TRBD1; CDR3 DNA: TGTGCCAGCAGTACGTGGGACAGCCAAGAGACCCAGTACTTC; CDR3 protein: CASSTWDSQETQYF
clone size: .; V gene: TRBV5-1; J gene: TRBJ2-7; CDR3 length: 13; D gene: .; CDR3 DNA: TGCGCCAGCAGCCCGCCGGGGAGTGGAGAGCAGTACTTC; CDR3 protein: CASSPPGSGEQYF
clone size: .; V gene: TRBV5-1; J gene: TRBJ1-1; CDR3 length: 14; D gene: .; CDR3 DNA: TGCGCCAGCACCCGATCCGGGGGGAACACTGAAGCTTTCTTT; CDR3 protein: CASTRSGGNTEAFF
clone size: .; V gene: TRBV28; J gene: TRBJ1-1; CDR3 length: 13; D gene: .; CDR3 DNA: TGTGCCAGCAGCGAGGTCATGAACACTGAAGCTTTCTTT; CDR3 protein: CASSEVMNTEAFF
clone size: .; V gene: TRBV19; J gene: TRBJ2-7; CDR3 length: 14; D gene: TRBD1; CDR3 DNA: TGTGCCAGTAGTATTGGGACAGGGGCCTACGAGCAGTACTTC; CDR3 protein: CASSIGTGAYEQYF
clone size: .; V gene: TRBV6-6; J gene: TRBJ2-2; CDR3 length: 13; D gene: .; CDR3 DNA: TGTGCCAGCAGTTCATCACTAGAGAGGGAGCTGTTTTTT; CDR3 protein: CASSSSLERELFF
clone size: .; V gene: TRBV7-6; J gene: TRBJ2-1; CDR3 length: 14; D gene: .; CDR3 DNA: TGTGCCACCGCCTCCTCGGGACTCTCAAGTGAGCAGTTCTTC; CDR3 protein: CATASSGLSSEQFF
clone size: .; V gene: TRBV7-2; J gene: TRBJ1-3; CDR3 length: 14; D gene: .; CDR3 DNA: TGTGCCAGCAGCTTTACAGGGACCGGGGACACCATATATTTT; CDR3 protein: CASSFTGTGDTIYF
clone size: .; V gene: TRBV15; J gene: TRBJ1-1; CDR3 length: 15; D gene: TRBD1; CDR3 DNA: TGTGCCACCAGCAGAGGGGACAGTATGAACACTGAAGCTTTCTTT; CDR3 protein: CATSRGDSMNTEAFF
clone size: few; V gene: TRBV4-1; J gene: TRBJ2-1; CDR3 length: 18; D gene: TRBD2; CDR3 DNA: TGCGCCAGCAGCCAAGAAACGCCCAGCGGGAGTACCTACAATGAGCAGTTCTTC; CDR3 protein: CASSQETPSGSTYNEQFF
clone size: .; V gene: TRBV7-2; J gene: TRBJ1-2; CDR3 length: 13; D gene: .; CDR3 DNA: TGTGCCAGCACCCTGGGGGGGGGTTATGGCTACACCTTC; CDR3 protein: CASTLGGGYGYTF
clone size: .; V gene: TRBV5-1; J gene: TRBJ2-2; CDR3 length: 12; D gene: .; CDR3 DNA: TGCGCCAGCAGCTTGGATGAGGGGGAGCTGTTTTTT; CDR3 protein: CASSLDEGELFF
clone size: .; V gene: TRBV5-6; J gene: TRBJ2-7; CDR3 length: 15; D gene: .; CDR3 DNA: TGTGCCAGCAGGGACGGGGATTCCTTAACCTACGAGCAGTACTTC; CDR3 protein: CASRDGDSLTYEQYF
clone size: .; V gene: TRBV10-1; J gene: TRBJ1-5; CDR3 length: 13; D gene: .; CDR3 DNA: TGCGCCAGCAGGAACAGGGTTAACCAGCCCCAGCATTTT; CDR3 protein: CASRNRVNQPQHF
clone size: .; V gene: TRBV6-1; J gene: TRBJ1-5; CDR3 length: 13; D gene: .; CDR3 DNA: TGTGCCACTGGTAGGAGGGAGAATCAGCCCCAGCATTTT; CDR3 protein: CATGRRENQPQHF
clone size: .; V gene: TRBV18; J gene: TRBJ1-2; CDR3 length: 17; D gene: TRBD1; CDR3 DNA: TGTGCCAGCTCATCCGCGGAGGACAGGGGGAAGTTGGGAGGCTACACCTTC; CDR3 protein: CASSSAEDRGKLGGYTF
clone size: few; V gene: TRBV27; J gene: TRBJ2-7; CDR3 length: 15; D gene: .; CDR3 DNA: TGTGCCAGCAGCTCCAACACGTGGGGGGCCTACGAGCAGTACTTC; CDR3 protein: CASSSNTWGAYEQYF
clone size: .; V gene: TRBV6-5; J gene: TRBJ2-1; CDR3 length: 13; D gene: .; CDR3 DNA: TGTGCCAGCAGTTACTCGAATGGGGGCAAGCAGTTCTTC; CDR3 protein: CASSYSNGGKQFF
clone size: .; V gene: TRBV2; J gene: TRBJ1-1; CDR3 length: 12; D gene: .; CDR3 DNA: TGTGCCAGCAGTTACTCATCCACTGAAGCTTTCTTT; CDR3 protein: CASSYSSTEAFF
clone size: .; V gene: TRBV5-4; J gene: TRBJ1-2; CDR3 length: 13; D gene: .; CDR3 DNA: TGTGCCAGCAGCTTGGCGCGGGACCCCGGCTACACCTTC; CDR3 protein: CASSLARDPGYTF
clone size: few; V gene: TRBV4-1; J gene: TRBJ2-7; CDR3 length: 13; D gene: TRBD2; CDR3 DNA: TGCGCCAGCAGATCACTAGCGGGCGGTGAGCAGTACTTC; CDR3 protein: CASRSLAGGEQYF
clone size: few; V gene: TRBV5-1; J gene: TRBJ2-7; CDR3 length: 11; D gene: .; CDR3 DNA: TGCGCCAGCAGCTCCAACTACGAGCAGTACTTC; CDR3 protein: CASSSNYEQYF
clone size: few; V gene: TRBV5-1; J gene: TRBJ2-6; CDR3 length: 18; D gene: TRBD2; CDR3 DNA: TGCGCCAGCAGCTTGGGGACTAGCGGGAACTCTGGGGCCAACGTCCTGACTTTC; CDR3 protein: CASSLGTSGNSGANVLTF
clone size: .; V gene: TRBV2; J gene: TRBJ1-4; CDR3 length: 15; D gene: TRBD1; CDR3 DNA: TGTGCCAGCAGTGATGCCGGGACAGTTAATGAAAAACTGTTTTTT; CDR3 protein: CASSDAGTVNEKLFF
clone size: .; V gene: TRBV7-2; J gene: TRBJ1-6; CDR3 length: 16; D gene: .; CDR3 DNA: TGTGCCAGCAGCTCGAAACAGGGCTCCTATAATTCACCCCTCCACTTT; CDR3 protein: CASSSKQGSYNSPLHF
clone size: .; V gene: TRBV5-5; J gene: TRBJ2-2; CDR3 length: 16; D gene: TRBD1; CDR3 DNA: TGTGCCAGCAGCCCACGGGGACAGGGTGTCACCGGGGAGCTGTTTTTT; CDR3 protein: CASSPRGQGVTGELFF